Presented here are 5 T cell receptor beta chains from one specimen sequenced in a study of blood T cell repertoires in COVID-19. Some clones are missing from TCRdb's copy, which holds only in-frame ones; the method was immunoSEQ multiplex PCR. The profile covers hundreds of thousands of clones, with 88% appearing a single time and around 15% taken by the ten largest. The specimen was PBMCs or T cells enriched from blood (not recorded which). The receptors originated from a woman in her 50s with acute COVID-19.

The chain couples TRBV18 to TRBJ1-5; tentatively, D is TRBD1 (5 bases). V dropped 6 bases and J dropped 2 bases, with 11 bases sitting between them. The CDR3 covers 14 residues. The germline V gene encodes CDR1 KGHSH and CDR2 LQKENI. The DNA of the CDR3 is TGTGCCAGCTCCACCACCAGGGGCAATCAGCCCCAGCATTTT. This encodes CASSTTRGNQPQHF.

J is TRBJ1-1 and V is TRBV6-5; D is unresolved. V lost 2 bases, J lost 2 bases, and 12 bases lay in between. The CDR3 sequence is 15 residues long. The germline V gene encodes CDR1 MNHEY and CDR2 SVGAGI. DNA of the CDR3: TGTGCCAGCAGTTACGGGTCCGGGTTAAACACTGAAGCTTTCTTT. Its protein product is CASSYGSGLNTEAFF.

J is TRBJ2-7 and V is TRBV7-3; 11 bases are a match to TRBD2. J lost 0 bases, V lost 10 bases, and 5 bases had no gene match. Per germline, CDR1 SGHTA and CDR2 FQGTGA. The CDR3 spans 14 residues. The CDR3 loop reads CAKSSGGSSYEQYF. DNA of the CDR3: TGTGCCAAATCTAGCGGGGGGAGCTCCTACGAGCAGTACTTC. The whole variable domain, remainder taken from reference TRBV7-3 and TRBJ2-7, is GAGVSQTPSNKVTEKGKYVELRCDPISGHTALYWYRQSLGQGPEFLIYFQGTGAADDSGLPNDRFFAVRPEGSVSTLKIQRTERGDSAVYLCAKSSGGSSYEQYFGPGTRLTVT.

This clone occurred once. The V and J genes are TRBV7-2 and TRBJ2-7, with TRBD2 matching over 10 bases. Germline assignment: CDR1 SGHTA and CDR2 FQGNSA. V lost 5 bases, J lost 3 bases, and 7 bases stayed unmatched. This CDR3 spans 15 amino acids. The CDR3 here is CASSPQLAGVYEQYF. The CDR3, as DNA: TGTGCCAGCAGCCCCCAGCTAGCGGGAGTCTACGAGCAGTACTTC.

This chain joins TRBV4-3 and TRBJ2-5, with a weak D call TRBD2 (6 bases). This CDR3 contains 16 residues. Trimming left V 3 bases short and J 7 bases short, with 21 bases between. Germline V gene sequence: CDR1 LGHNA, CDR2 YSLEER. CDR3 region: CASSHDVGGSKRTQYF. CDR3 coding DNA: TGCGCCAGCAGCCACGATGTGGGGGGATCCAAGAGGACCCAGTACTTC.